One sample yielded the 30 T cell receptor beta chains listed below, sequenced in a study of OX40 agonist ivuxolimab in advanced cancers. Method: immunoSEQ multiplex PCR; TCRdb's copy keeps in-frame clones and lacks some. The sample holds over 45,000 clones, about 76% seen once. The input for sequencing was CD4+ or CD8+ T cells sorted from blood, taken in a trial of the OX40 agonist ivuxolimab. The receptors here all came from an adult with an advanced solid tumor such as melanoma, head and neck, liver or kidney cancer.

Written as DNA, the CDR3 is TGTGCCAGCAGTTACAGAACAACTAATGAAAAACTGTTTTTT. Translated, it gives CASSYRTTNEKLFF. This sequence joins TRBV6-6 and TRBJ1-4; D is unresolved. Deletions cut 2 bases from V and 0 bases from J, with 4 bases between. CDR1 is MNHNY, CDR2 SVGAGI, per germline (reference sequence). The CDR3 is 14 amino acids.

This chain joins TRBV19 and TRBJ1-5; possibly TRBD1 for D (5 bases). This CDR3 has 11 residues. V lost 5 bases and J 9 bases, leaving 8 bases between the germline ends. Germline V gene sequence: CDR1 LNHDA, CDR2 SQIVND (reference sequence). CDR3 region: CASSFGGPQHF. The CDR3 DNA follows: TGTGCCAGTAGTTTTGGGGGGCCCCAGCATTTT. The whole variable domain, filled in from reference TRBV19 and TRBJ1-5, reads DGGITQSPKYLFRKEGQNVTLSCEQNLNHDAMYWYRQDPGQGLRLIYYSQIVNDFQKGDIAEGYSVSREKKESFPLTVTSAQKNPTAFYLCASSFGGPQHFGDGTRLSIL.

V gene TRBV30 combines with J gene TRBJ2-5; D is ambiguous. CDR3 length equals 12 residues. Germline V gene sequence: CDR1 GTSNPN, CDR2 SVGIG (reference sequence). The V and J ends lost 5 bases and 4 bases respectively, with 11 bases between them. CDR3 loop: CAWGLGAETQYF. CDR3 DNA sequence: TGTGCCTGGGGATTGGGCGCAGAGACCCAGTACTTC. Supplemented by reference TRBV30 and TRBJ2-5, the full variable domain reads SQTIHQWPATLVQPVGSPLSLECTVEGTSNPNLYWYRQAAGRGLQLLFYSVGIGQISSEVPQNLSASRPQDRQFILSSKKLLLSDSGFYLCAWGLGAETQYFGPGTRLLVL.

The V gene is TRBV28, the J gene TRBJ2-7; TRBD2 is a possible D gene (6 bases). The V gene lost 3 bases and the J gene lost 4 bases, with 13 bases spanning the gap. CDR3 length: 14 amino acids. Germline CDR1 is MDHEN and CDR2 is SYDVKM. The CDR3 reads CASSFIWGEYEQYF. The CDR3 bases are TGTGCCAGCAGTTTTATCTGGGGGGAATACGAGCAGTACTTC.

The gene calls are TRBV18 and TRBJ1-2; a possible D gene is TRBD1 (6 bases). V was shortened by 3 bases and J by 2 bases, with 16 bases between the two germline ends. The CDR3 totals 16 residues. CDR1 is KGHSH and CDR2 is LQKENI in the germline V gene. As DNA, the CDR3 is TGTGCCAGCTCACCTTCGTCAGGGGCCGTGAACTATGGCTACACCTTC. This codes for CASSPSSGAVNYGYTF.

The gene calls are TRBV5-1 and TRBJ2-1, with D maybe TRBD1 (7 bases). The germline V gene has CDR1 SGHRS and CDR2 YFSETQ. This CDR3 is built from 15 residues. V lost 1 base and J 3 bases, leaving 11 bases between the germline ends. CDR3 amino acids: CASSLHQGGYNEQFF. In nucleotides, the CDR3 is TGCGCCAGCAGCTTGCACCAGGGGGGCTACAATGAGCAGTTCTTC.

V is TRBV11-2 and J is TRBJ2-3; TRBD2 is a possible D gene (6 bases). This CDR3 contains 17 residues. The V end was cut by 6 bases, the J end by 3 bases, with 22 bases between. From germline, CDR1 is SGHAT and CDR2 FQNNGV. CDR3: CASSSHSPGGRTDTQYF. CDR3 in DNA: TGTGCCAGCAGTTCGCATTCGCCAGGAGGGCGGACAGATACGCAGTATTTT. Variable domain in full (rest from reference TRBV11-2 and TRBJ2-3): EAGVAQSPRYKIIEKRQSVAFWCNPISGHATLYWYQQILGQGPKLLIQFQNNGVVDDSQLPKDRFSAERLKGVDSTLKIQPAKLEDSAVYLCASSSHSPGGRTDTQYFGPGTRLTVL.

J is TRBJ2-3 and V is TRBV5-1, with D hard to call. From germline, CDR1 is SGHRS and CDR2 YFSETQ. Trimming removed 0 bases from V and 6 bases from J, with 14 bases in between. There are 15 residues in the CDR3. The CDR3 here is CASSLAPILGDTQYF. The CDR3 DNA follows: TGCGCCAGCAGCTTGGCTCCGATACTGGGGGATACGCAGTATTTT.

For the CDR3, the DNA is TGTGCCAGCTCACCTCCGGGACAGGGGTCGCAGTACTTC. This gives the protein CASSPPGQGSQYF. The V gene is TRBV18, the J gene TRBJ2-7, with 10 bases matching TRBD1. Germline trimming cut 3 bases from V and 9 bases from J; bases unmatched to any gene: 5. The germline gives CDR1 KGHSH, CDR2 LQKENI. This CDR3 is built from 13 residues.

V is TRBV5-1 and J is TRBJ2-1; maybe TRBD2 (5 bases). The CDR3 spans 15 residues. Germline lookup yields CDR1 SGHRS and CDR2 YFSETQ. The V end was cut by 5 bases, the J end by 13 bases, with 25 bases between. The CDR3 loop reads CASRPHGGGPLEQFF. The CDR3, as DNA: TGCGCCAGCAGGCCCCACGGAGGTGGCCCTTTGGAACAGTTCTTC.

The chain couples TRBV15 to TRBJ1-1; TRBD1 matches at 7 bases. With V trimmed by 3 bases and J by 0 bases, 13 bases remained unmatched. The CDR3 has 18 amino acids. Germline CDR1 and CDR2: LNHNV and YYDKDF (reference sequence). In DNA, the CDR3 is TGTGCCACCAGCAGCTTACTAGGACAGGACTATGTGAACACTGAAGCTTTCTTT. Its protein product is CATSSLLGQDYVNTEAFF.

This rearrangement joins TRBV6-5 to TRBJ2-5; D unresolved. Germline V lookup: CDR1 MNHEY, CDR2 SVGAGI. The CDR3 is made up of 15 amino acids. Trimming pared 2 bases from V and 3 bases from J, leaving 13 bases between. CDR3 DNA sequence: TGTGCCAGCAGTTACGTACCCGGACGGAAAGAGACCCAGTACTTC. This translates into CASSYVPGRKETQYF.

The CDR3 sequence: CASSEWGIISHEQYF. As DNA, the CDR3 is TGTGCCAGCAGTGAATGGGGGATAATAAGTCACGAGCAGTACTTC. The V call is TRBV2, the J call TRBJ2-7; D possibly matches TRBD1 or TRBD2 (5 bases each). Germline V gives CDR1 SNHLY, CDR2 FYNNEI. The CDR3 loop spans 15 amino acids. Trimming shortened V by 2 bases and J by 5 bases, and 16 bases separated the two germline ends.

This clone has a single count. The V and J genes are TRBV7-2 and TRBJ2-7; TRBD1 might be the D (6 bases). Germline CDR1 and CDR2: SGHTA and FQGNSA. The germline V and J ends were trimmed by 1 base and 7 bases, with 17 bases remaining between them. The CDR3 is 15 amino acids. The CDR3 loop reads CASSLDSRTRGEQYF. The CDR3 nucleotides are TGTGCCAGCAGCTTAGACTCACGAACTAGGGGGGAGCAGTACTTC.

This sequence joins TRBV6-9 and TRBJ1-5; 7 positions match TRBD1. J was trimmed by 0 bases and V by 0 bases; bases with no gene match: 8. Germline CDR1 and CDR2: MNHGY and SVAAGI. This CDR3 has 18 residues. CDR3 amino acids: CASSYSTRDSYSNQPQHF. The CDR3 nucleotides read TGTGCCAGCAGTTATTCGACTCGGGACAGTTATAGCAATCAGCCCCAGCATTTT.

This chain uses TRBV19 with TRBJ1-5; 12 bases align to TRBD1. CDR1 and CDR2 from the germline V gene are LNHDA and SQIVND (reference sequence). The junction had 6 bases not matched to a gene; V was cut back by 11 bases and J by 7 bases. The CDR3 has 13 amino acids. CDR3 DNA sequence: TGTGCCTGGGACAGGGGGCGCGACCAGCCCCAGCATTTT. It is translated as CAWDRGRDQPQHF.

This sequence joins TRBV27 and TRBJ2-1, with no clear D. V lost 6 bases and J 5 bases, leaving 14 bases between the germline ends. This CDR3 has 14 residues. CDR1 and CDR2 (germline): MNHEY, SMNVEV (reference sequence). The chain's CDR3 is CASSQSPLDNEQFF. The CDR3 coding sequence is TGTGCCAGCAGCCAATCACCCCTCGACAATGAGCAGTTCTTC.

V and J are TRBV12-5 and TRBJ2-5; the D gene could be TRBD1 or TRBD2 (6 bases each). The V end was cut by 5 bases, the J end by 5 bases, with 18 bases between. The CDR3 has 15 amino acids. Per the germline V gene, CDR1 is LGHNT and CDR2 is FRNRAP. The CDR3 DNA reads TGTGCTAGTGGTCCTGGTGGGCAGGGGAGGGAGACCCAGTACTTC. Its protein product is CASGPGGQGRETQYF. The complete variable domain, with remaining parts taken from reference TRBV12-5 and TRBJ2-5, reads DARVTQTPRHKVTEMGQEVTMRCQPILGHNTVFWYRQTMMQGLELLAYFRNRAPLDDSGMPKDRFSAEMPDATLATLKIQPSEPRDSAVYFCASGPGGQGRETQYFGPGTRLLVL.

Written as DNA, the CDR3 is TGCGCCAGCAGCTTAATTGGGGAGAACACTGAAGCTTTCTTT. Protein product: CASSLIGENTEAFF. The chain links TRBV5-1 to TRBJ1-1, with D uncertain. Trimming shortened V by 2 bases and J by 1 base, and 9 bases separated the two germline ends. Per the germline V gene, CDR1 is SGHRS and CDR2 is YFSETQ. CDR3 length equals 14 residues.

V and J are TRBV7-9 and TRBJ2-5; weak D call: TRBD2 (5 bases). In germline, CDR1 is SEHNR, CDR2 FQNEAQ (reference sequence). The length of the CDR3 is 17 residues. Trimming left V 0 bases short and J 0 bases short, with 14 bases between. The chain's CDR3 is CASSLARVEGDQETQYF. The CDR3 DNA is TGTGCCAGCAGCTTAGCGCGGGTCGAGGGTGACCAAGAGACCCAGTACTTC.

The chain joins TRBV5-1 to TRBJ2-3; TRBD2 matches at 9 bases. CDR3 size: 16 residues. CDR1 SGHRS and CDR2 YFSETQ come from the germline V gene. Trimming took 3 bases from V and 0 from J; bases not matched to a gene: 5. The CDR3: CASSSLSGSSTDTQYF. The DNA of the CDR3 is TGCGCCAGCAGCTCCCTTAGCGGGAGTAGCACAGATACGCAGTATTTT.

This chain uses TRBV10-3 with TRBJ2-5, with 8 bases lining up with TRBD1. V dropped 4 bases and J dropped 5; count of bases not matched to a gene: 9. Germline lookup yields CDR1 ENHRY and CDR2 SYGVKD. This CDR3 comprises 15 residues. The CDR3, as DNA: TGTGCCATCAGTGTAGGGACAGGCGGTGGGGAGACCCAGTACTTC. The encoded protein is CAISVGTGGGETQYF.

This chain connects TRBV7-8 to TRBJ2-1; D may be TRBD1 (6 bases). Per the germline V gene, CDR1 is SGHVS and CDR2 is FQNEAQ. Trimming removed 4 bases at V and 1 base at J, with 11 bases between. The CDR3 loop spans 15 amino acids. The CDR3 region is CASSSRGLSYNEQFF. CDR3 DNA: TGTGCCAGCAGCTCCAGGGGATTATCCTACAATGAGCAGTTCTTC.

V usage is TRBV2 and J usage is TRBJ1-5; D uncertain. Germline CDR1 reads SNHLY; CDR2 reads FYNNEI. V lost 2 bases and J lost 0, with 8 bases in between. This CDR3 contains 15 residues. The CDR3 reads CASSEQSYSNQPQHF. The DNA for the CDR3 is TGTGCCAGCAGTGAACAGAGTTATAGCAATCAGCCCCAGCATTTT.

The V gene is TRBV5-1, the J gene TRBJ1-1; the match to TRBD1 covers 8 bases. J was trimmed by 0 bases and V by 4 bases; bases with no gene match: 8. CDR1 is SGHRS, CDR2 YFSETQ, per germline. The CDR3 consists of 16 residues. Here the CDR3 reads CASSPATGAMNTEAFF. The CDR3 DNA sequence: TGCGCCAGCAGCCCGGCGACAGGGGCAATGAACACTGAAGCTTTCTTT.

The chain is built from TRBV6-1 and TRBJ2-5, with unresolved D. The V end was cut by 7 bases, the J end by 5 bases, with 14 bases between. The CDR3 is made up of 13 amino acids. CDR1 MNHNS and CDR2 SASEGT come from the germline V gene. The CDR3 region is CASKGRSGETQYF. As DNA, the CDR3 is TGTGCCAGCAAGGGTAGGTCCGGCGAGACCCAGTACTTC.

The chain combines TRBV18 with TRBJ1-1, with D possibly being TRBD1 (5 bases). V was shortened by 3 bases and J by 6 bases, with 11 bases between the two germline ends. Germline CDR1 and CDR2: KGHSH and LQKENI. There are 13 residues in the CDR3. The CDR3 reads CASSPRGGPEAFF. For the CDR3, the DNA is TGTGCCAGCTCACCCCGGGGGGGTCCTGAAGCTTTCTTT.

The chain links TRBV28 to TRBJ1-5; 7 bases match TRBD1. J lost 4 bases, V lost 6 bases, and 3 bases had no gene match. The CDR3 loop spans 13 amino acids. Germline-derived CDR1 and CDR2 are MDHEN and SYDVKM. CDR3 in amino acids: CASRMDRNQPQHF. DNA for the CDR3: TGTGCCAGCAGAATGGACAGGAATCAGCCCCAGCATTTT.

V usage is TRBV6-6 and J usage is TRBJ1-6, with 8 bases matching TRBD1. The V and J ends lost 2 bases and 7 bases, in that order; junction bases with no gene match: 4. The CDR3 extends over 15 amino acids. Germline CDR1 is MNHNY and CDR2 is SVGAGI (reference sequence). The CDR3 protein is CASSYIDRGNSPLHF. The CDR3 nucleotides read TGTGCCAGCAGTTACATCGACAGGGGCAATTCACCCCTCCACTTT.

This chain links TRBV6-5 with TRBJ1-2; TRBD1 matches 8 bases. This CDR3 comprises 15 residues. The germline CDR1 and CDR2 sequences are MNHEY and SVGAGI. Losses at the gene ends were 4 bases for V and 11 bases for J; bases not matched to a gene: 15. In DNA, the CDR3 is TGTGCCAGCAGTTCTTACGGACAGGGAGGGAAGTCGTACACCTTC. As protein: CASSSYGQGGKSYTF.